This TCR beta chain came from a study of technical replicates of blood from a handful of donors. Clones were read by immunoSEQ multiplex PCR, and TCRdb kept only the in-frame ones, dropping some. The data show tens of thousands of clones, 90% to 95% seen once. V gave up 6 bases and J gave up 1 base, with 9 bases separating them. The CDR3 totals 13 residues. Germline V CDR1 and CDR2: SNHLY, FYNNEI. Material: T cells isolated from PBMCs. The chain joins TRBV2 to TRBJ2-5; TRBD2 is a possible D gene (6 bases). This clonotype was obtained from a human donor in good health. The DNA for the CDR3 is TGTGCCAGCAGGACGGGAGCCCAAGAGACCCAGTACTTC. Protein product: CASRTGAQETQYF.